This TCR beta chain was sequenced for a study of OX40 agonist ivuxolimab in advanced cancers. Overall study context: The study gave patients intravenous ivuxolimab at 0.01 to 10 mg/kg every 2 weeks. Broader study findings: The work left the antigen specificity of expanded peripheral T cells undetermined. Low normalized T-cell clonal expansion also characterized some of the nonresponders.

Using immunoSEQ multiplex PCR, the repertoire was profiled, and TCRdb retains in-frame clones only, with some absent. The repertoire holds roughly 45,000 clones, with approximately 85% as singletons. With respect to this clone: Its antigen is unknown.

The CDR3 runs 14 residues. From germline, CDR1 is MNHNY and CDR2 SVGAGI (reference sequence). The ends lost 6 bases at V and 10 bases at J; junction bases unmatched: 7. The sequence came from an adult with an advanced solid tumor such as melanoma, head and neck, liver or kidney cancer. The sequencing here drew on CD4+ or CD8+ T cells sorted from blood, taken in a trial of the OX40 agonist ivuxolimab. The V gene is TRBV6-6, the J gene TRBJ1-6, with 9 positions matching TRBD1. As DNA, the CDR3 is TGTGCCAGCAGACTCACAGGGGGCGAATCACCCCTCCACTTT. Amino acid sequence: CASRLTGGESPLHF.